This T cell receptor beta chain was sequenced in a study of OX40 agonist ivuxolimab in advanced cancers. Per germline, CDR1 SGHNT and CDR2 YYREEE (reference sequence). The V gene end was trimmed by 2 bases and the J gene end by 5 bases; junction bases not matched to a gene: 2. The CDR3 is 14 residues long. Points on this clone: Its antigen remains unknown.

The method was immunoSEQ multiplex PCR; TCRdb's version includes in-frame clones alone and lacks a portion of them. The sample includes around 57,000 clones, approximately 90% of them seen just once. Study results and limitations: Some patients who did not respond also had low normalized T-cell clonal expansion.

The specimen comprised CD4+ or CD8+ T cells sorted from blood, sampled in a trial of the OX40 agonist ivuxolimab. This rearrangement joins TRBV5-4 to TRBJ2-1, with 9 bases matching TRBD2. The clonotype originates from an adult with an advanced solid tumor such as melanoma, head and neck, liver or kidney cancer. CDR3 nucleotide sequence: TGTGCCAGCAGCTTCGTAGCGGGAGACAATGAGCAGTTCTTC. Translation: CASSFVAGDNEQFF.